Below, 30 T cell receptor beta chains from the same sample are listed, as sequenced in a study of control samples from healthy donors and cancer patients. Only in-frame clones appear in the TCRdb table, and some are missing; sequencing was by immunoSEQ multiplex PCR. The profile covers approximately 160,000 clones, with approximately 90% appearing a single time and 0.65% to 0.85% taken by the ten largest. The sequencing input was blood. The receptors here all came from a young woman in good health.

In DNA form, the CDR3 reads TGTGCCAGCAGTTCGGGGACTAGCGGGACCCACGAGCAGTACTTC. This codes for CASSSGTSGTHEQYF. The chain carries TRBV28 and TRBJ2-7, with 13 positions matching TRBD2. The J segment lost 5 bases and the V segment lost 4 bases, leaving 5 bases of the junction unmatched. The CDR3 runs to 15 residues. In germline, CDR1 is MDHEN, CDR2 SYDVKM.

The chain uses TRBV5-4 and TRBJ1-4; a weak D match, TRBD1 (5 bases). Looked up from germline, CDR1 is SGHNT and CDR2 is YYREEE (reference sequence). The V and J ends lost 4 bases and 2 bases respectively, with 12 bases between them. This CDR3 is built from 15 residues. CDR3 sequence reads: CASSIGRGTNEKLFF. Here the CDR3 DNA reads TGTGCCAGCAGCATCGGACGGGGCACTAATGAAAAACTGTTTTTT. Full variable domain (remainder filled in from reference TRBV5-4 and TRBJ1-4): ETGVTQSPTHLIKTRGQQVTLRCSSQSGHNTVSWYQQALGQGPQFIFQYYREEENGRGNFPPRFSGLQFPNYSSELNVNALELDDSALYLCASSIGRGTNEKLFFGSGTQLSVL.

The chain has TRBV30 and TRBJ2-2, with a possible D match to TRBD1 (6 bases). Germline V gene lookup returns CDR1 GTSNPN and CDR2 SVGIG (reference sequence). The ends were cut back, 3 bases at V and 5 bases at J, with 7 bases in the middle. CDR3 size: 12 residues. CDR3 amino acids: CAWRTGTGELFF. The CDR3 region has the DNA TGTGCCTGGAGGACAGGAACCGGGGAGCTGTTTTTT.

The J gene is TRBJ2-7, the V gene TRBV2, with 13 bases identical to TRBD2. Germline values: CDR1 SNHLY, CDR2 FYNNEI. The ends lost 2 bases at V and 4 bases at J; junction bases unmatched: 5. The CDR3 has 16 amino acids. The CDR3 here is CASSERGLAGRYEQYF. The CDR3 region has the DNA TGTGCCAGCAGTGAACGGGGACTAGCGGGAAGGTACGAGCAGTACTTC. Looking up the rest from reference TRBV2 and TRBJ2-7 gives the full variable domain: EPEVTQTPSHQVTQMGQEVILRCVPISNHLYFYWYRQILGQKVEFLVSFYNNEISEKSEIFDDQFSVERPDGSNFTLKIRSTKLEDSAMYFCASSERGLAGRYEQYFGPGTRLTVT.

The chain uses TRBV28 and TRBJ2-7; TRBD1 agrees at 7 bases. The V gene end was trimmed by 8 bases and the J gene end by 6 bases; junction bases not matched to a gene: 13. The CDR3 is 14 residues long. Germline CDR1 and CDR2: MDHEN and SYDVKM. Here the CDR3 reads CASCAGTASSEQYF. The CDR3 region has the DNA TGTGCCAGCTGCGCCGGGACAGCGAGTTCCGAGCAGTACTTC.

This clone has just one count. CDR3 protein: CASSLELGLGNTIYF. CDR3 coding DNA: TGTGCCAGCAGCTTAGAGCTAGGGCTTGGAAACACCATATATTTT. The chain recombines TRBV11-2 with TRBJ1-3; D is ambiguous. Trimming took off 0 bases at V and 3 bases at J, with 9 bases between the two ends. The CDR3 contains 15 residues. Germline V gene lookup returns CDR1 SGHAT and CDR2 FQNNGV. Complete variable domain (other parts from reference TRBV11-2 and TRBJ1-3): EAGVAQSPRYKIIEKRQSVAFWCNPISGHATLYWYQQILGQGPKLLIQFQNNGVVDDSQLPKDRFSAERLKGVDSTLKIQPAKLEDSAVYLCASSLELGLGNTIYFGEGSWLTVV.

The CDR3 loop reads CASSTRTYPYEQYF. CDR3 in DNA: TGTGCCAGTAGTACCCGGACGTATCCCTACGAGCAGTACTTC. The chain joins TRBV19 to TRBJ2-7; D call uncertain. Trimming took 4 bases from V and 2 from J, leaving 12 bases between them. This CDR3 spans 14 amino acids. CDR1 LNHDA and CDR2 SQIVND come from the germline V gene (reference sequence).

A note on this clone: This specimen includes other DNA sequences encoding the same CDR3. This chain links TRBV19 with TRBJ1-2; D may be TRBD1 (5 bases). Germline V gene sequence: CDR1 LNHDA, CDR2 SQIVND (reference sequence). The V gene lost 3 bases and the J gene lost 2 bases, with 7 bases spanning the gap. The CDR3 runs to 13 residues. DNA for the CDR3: TGTGCCAGTAGTATTGCAGGGAACTATGGCTACACCTTC. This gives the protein CASSIAGNYGYTF.

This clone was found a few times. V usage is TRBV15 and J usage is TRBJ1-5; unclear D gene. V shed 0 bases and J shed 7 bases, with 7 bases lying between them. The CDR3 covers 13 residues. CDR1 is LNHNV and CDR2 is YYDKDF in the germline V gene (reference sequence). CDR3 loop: CATSRDYKQPQHF. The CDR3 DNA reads TGTGCCACCAGCAGAGATTACAAGCAGCCCCAGCATTTT.

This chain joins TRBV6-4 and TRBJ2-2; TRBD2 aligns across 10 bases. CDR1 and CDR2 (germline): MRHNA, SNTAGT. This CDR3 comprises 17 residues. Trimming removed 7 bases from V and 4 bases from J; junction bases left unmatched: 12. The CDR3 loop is CASNRAPLAGLTGELFF. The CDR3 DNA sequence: TGTGCCAGCAACCGAGCGCCACTAGCGGGGCTCACCGGGGAGCTGTTTTTT.

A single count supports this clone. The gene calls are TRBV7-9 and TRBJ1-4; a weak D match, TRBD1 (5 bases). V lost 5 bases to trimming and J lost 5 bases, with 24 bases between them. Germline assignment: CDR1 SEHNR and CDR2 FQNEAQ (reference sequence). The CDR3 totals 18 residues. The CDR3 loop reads CASSLGEFRPPKNEKLFF. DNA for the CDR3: TGTGCCAGCAGCCTGGGGGAATTCAGGCCTCCTAAAAATGAAAAACTGTTTTTT. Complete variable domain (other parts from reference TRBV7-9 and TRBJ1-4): DTGVSQNPRHKITKRGQNVTFRCDPISEHNRLYWYRQTLGQGPEFLTYFQNEAQLEKSRLLSDRFSAERPKGSFSTLEIQRTEQGDSAMYLCASSLGEFRPPKNEKLFFGSGTQLSVL.

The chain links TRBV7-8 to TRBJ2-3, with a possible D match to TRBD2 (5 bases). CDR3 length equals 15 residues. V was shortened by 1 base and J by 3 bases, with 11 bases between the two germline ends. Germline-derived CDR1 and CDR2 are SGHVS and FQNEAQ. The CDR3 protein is CASSLGGVGTDTQYF. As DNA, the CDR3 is TGTGCCAGCAGCTTAGGGGGAGTGGGGACAGATACGCAGTATTTT.

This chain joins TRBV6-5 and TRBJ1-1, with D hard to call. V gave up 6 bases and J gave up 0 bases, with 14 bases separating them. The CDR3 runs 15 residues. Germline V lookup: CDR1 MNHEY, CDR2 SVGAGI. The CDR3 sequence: CASRPVWQMNTEAFF. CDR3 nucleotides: TGTGCCAGCAGACCCGTCTGGCAGATGAACACTGAAGCTTTCTTT.

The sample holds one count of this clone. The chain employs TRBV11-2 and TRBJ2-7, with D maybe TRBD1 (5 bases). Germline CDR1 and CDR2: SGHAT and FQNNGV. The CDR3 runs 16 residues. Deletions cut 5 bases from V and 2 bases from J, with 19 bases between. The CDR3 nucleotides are TGTGCCAGCAGCCCAACCATGAGACAGCCTCCCTACGAGCAGTACTTC. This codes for CASSPTMRQPPYEQYF. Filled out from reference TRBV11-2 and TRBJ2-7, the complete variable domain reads EAGVAQSPRYKIIEKRQSVAFWCNPISGHATLYWYQQILGQGPKLLIQFQNNGVVDDSQLPKDRFSAERLKGVDSTLKIQPAKLEDSAVYLCASSPTMRQPPYEQYFGPGTRLTVT.

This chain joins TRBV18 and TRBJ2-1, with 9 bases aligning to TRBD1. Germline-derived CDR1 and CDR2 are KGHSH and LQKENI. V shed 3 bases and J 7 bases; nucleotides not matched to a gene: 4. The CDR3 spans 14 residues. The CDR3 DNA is TGTGCCAGCTCACCGGGACAGGGTAGGAATGAGCAGTTCTTC. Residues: CASSPGQGRNEQFF.

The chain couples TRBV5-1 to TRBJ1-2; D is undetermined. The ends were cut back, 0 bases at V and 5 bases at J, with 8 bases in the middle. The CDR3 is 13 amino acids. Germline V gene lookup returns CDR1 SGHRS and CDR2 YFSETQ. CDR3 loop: CASSLGRRYGYTF. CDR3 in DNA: TGCGCCAGCAGCTTGGGACGGAGGTATGGCTACACCTTC.

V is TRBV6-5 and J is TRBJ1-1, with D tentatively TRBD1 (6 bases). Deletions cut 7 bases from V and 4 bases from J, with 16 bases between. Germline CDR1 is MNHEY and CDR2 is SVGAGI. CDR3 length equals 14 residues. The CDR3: CASTTPTGSTEAFF. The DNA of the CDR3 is TGTGCCAGCACCACACCAACAGGGTCCACTGAAGCTTTCTTT.

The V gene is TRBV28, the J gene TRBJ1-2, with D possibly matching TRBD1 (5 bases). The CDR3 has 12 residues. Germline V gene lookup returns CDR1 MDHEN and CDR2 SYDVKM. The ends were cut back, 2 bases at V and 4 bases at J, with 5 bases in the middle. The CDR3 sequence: CASSLGTYGYTF. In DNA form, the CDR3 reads TGTGCCAGCAGTTTAGGGACCTATGGCTACACCTTC.

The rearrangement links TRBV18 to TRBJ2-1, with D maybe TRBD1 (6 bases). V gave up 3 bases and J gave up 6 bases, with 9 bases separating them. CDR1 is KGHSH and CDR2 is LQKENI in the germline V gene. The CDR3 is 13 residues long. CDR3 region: CASSPQGFNEQFF. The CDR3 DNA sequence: TGTGCCAGCTCACCGCAGGGGTTCAATGAGCAGTTCTTC.

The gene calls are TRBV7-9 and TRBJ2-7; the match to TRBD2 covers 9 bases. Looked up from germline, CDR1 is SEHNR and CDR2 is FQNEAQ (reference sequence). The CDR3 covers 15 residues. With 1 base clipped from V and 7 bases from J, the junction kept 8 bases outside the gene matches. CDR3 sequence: CASSLVVAGVGEQYF. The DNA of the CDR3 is TGTGCCAGCAGCTTAGTAGTAGCGGGAGTAGGAGAGCAGTACTTC.

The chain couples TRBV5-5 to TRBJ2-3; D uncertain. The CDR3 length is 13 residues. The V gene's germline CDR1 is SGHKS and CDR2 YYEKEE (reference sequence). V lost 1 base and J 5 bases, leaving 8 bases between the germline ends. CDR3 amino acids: CASSLLSGDTQYF. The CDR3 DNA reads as TGTGCCAGCAGCTTGTTATCAGGAGATACGCAGTATTTT. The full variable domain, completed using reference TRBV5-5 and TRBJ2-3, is DAGVTQSPTHLIKTRGQQVTLRCSPISGHKSVSWYQQVLGQGPQFIFQYYEKEERGRGNFPDRFSARQFPNYSSELNVNALLLGDSALYLCASSLLSGDTQYFGPGTRLTVL.

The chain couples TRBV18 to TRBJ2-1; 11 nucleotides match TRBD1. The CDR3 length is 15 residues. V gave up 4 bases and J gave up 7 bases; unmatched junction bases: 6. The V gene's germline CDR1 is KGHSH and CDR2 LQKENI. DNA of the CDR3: TGTGCCAGCTCACGGGGACAGGGGGAAGGGAATGAGCAGTTCTTC. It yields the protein CASSRGQGEGNEQFF.

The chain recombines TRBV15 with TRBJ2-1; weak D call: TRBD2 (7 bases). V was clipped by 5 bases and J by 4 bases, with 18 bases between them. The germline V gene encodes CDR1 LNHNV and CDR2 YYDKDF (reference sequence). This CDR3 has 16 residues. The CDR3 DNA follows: TGTGCCACCAGCGAGTTGGCGCGGGGGCTTTACAATGAGCAGTTCTTC. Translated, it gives CATSELARGLYNEQFF.

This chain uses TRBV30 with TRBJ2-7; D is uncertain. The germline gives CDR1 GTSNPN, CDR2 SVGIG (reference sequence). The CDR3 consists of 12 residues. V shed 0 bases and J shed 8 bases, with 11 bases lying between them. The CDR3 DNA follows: TGTGCCTGGAGTGTATCGCAGGAGAAGCAGTACTTC. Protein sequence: CAWSVSQEKQYF.

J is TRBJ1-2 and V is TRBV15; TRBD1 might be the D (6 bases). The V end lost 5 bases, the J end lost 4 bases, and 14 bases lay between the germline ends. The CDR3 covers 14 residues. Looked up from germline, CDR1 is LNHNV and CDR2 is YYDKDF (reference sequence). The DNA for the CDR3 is TGTGCCACCAGCCCAAGACAGGATGGCTATGGCTACACCTTC. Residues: CATSPRQDGYGYTF.

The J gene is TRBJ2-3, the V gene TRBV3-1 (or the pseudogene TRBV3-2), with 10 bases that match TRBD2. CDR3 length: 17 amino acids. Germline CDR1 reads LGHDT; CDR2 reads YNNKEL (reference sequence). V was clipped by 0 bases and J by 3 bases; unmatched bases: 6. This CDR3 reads CASSQDPALAGTDTQYF. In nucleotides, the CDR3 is TGTGCCAGCAGCCAAGATCCCGCACTAGCGGGAACAGATACGCAGTATTTT.

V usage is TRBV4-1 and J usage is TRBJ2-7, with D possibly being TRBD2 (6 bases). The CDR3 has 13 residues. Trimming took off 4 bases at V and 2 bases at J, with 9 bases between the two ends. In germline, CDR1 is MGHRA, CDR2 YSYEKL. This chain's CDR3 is CASSLRRAYEQYF. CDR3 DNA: TGCGCCAGCAGCCTGAGGAGGGCCTACGAGCAGTACTTC.

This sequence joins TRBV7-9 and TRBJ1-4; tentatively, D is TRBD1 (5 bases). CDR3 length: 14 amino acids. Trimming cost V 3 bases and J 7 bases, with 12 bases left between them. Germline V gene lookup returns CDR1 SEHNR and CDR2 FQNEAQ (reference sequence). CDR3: CASSFWGDGEKLFF. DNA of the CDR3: TGTGCCAGCAGCTTTTGGGGGGACGGTGAAAAACTGTTTTTT.

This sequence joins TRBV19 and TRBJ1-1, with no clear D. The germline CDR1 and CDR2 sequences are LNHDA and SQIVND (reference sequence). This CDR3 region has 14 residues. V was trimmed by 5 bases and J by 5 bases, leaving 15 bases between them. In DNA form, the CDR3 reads TGTGCCAGTAGTTACCACGAGGGTATGACTGAAGCTTTCTTT. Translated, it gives CASSYHEGMTEAFF. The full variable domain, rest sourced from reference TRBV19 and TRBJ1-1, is DGGITQSPKYLFRKEGQNVTLSCEQNLNHDAMYWYRQDPGQGLRLIYYSQIVNDFQKGDIAEGYSVSREKKESFPLTVTSAQKNPTAFYLCASSYHEGMTEAFFGQGTRLTVV.

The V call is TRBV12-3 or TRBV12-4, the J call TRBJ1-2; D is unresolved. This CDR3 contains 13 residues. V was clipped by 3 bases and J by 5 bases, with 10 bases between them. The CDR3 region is CASSFPGRYGYTF. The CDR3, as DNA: TGTGCCAGCAGTTTCCCCGGACGGTATGGCTACACCTTC.